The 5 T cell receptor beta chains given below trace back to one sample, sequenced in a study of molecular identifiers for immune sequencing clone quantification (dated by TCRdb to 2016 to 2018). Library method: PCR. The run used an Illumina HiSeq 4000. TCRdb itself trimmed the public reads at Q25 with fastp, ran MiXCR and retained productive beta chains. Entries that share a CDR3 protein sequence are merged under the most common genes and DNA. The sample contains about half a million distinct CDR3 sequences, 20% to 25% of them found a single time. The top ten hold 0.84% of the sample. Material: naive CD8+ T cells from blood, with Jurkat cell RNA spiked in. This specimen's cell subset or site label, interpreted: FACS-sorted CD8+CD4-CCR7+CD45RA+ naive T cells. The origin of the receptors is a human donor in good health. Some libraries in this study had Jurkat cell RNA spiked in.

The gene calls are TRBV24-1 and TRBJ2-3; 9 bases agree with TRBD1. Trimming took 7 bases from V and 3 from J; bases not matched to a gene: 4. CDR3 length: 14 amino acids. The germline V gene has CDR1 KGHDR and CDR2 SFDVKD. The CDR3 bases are TGTGCCACCAGCGACAGGGGGAGGACAGATACGCAGTATTTT. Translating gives CATSDRGRTDTQYF.

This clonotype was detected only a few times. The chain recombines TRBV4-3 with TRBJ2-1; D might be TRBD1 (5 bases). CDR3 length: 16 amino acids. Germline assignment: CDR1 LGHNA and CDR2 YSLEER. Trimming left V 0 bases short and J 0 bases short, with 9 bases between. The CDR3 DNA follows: TGCGCCAGCAGCCAAGAAACAGGTAACTCCTACAATGAGCAGTTCTTC. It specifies CASSQETGNSYNEQFF.

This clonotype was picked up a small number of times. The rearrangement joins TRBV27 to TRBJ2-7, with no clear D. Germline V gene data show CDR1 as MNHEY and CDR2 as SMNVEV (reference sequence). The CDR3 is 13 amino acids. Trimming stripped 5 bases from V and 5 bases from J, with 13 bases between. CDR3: CASSRAAANEQYF. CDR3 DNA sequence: TGTGCCAGCAGTAGGGCAGCTGCCAACGAGCAGTACTTC.

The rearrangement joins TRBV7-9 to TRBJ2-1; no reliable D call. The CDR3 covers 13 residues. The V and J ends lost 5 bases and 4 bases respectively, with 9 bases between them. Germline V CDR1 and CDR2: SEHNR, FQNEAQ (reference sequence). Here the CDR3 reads CASSPVEYNEQFF. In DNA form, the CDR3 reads TGTGCCAGCAGCCCGGTCGAGTACAATGAGCAGTTCTTC.

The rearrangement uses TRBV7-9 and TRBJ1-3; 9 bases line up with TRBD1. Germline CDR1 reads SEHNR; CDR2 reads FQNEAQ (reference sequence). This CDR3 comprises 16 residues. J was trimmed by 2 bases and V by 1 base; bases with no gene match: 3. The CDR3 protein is CASSLGTGATGNTIYF. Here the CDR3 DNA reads TGTGCCAGCAGCTTAGGGACAGGGGCGACTGGAAACACCATATATTTT.